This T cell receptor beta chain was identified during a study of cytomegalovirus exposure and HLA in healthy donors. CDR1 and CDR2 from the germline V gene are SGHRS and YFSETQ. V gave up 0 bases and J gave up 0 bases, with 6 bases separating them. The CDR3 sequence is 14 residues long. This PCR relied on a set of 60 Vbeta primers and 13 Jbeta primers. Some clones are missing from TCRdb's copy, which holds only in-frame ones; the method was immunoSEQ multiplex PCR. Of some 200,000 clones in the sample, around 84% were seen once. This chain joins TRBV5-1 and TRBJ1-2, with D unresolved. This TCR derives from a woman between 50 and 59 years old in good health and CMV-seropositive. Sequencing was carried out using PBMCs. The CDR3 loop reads CASSLDGANYGYTF. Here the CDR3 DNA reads TGCGCCAGCAGCTTGGACGGAGCTAACTATGGCTACACCTTC.